This T cell receptor beta chain was retrieved from a study of neurological immune-mediated disorders. The CDR3 extends over 13 amino acids. Germline-derived CDR1 and CDR2 are DFQATT and SNEGSKA (reference sequence). Trimming cost V 0 bases and J 1 base, with 7 bases left between them. Study findings and constraints: Among expanded clones, no CDR3 amino acid sequences were shared across subjects, a pattern suggesting private repertoires in all groups.

The cDNA was generated through 5'RACE incorporating 10-nucleotide random UMIs. A single run covered 15-18 subjects with over 200 million TCR-beta sequences. TCRdb redid the calling of the 5' RACE reads with MiXCR, one entry per CDR3 protein. This sample has around 70,000 distinct CDR3 sequences; less than 5.5% occur once, and the top ten carry approximately 2.6%. Many counts were recorded for this clonotype. The antigen is undetermined. The unsorted libraries were generated from a total of 2 million PBMCs, which had been stored in RNAlater at -80 C. The chain combines TRBV20-1 with TRBJ2-7; D uncertain. The sequence derives from a woman aged 25 to 45 with multiple sclerosis. Sample: PBMCs. As DNA, the CDR3 is TGCAGTGCTAGAGAAACACTTTCCTACGAGCAGTACTTC. As protein: CSARETLSYEQYF.